Each of the 19 T cell receptor beta chains below was sequenced from the same sample in a study of Graves' ophthalmopathy and Graves' hyperthyroidism. Amplification targeted the TCR beta CDR3 regions, with RNA transcripts as the source material. The library came from an HTBI-primed first-round RT-PCR and a second-round multiplex PCR. TCRdb passed the multiplex PCR reads through MiXCR, listing each CDR3 protein once. The sample holds 900,000 to 1,200,000 distinct CDR3 sequences, about 36% seen once. The source material was peripheral blood or thyroid tissue (not recorded which). These receptors came from an adult man with Graves' hyperthyroidism.

This clonotype was counted at least ten times. CDR3 amino acids: CAWSTGDTGELFF. DNA for the CDR3: TGTGCCTGGAGTACAGGGGACACCGGGGAGCTGTTTTTT. The rearrangement joins TRBV30 to TRBJ2-2; 7 bases are shared with TRBD1. The CDR3 consists of 13 residues. Germline CDR1 GTSNPN, CDR2 SVGIG (reference sequence). The V and J ends lost 2 bases and 3 bases, in that order; junction bases with no gene match: 0.

As concerns this clonotype: A much larger clonotype is one base distant, so this may be a read error. The chain combines TRBV7-2 with TRBJ2-5; D could derive from TRBD1 or TRBD2 (6 bases each). The CDR3 length is 15 residues. CDR1 is SGHTA and CDR2 is FQGNSA in the germline V gene. Trimming took 3 bases from V and 4 from J, leaving 15 bases between them. The CDR3 sequence is CASSFRQEGGETQYF. DNA for the CDR3: TGTGCCAGCAGCTTCAGACAGGAGGGGGGAGAGACCCAGTACTTC.

In this sample, this clonotype turned up many times. The chain uses TRBV19 and TRBJ2-7, with D hard to call. CDR1 and CDR2 (germline): LNHDA, SQIVND (reference sequence). Trimming removed 4 bases from V and 2 bases from J, with 12 bases in between. There are 14 residues in the CDR3. CDR3 nucleotide sequence: TGTGCCAGTAGTAGCGACATGAGCCCCTACGAGCAGTACTTC. This gives the protein CASSSDMSPYEQYF.

This clonotype was recorded a few times. A much larger clone is a single base away; this may be a read error. The V gene is TRBV5-5, the J gene TRBJ2-5; 8 positions agree with TRBD1. Per the germline V gene, CDR1 is SGHKS and CDR2 is YYEKEE (reference sequence). The CDR3 is 15 residues long. The CDR3 loop is CASSRPGQGGETQHF. CDR3 in DNA: TGTGCCAGCAGCCGACCTGGACAGGGCGGCGAGACCCAGCACTTC.

The chain joins TRBV5-1 to TRBJ2-2, with no clear D. Germline V lookup: CDR1 SGHRS, CDR2 YFSETQ. The germline V and J ends were trimmed by 5 bases and 0 bases, with 14 bases remaining between them. This CDR3 region has 16 residues. The CDR3 nucleotides are TGCGCCAGCAGGCCGTTCGCCCTATCGAACACCGGGGAGCTGTTTTTT. Translation gives CASRPFALSNTGELFF.

This sequence joins TRBV19 and TRBJ1-1, with no clear D. The germline CDR1 and CDR2 sequences are LNHDA and SQIVND (reference sequence). V was shortened by 1 base and J by 2 bases, with 8 bases between the two germline ends. The CDR3 contains 14 residues. The DNA of the CDR3 is TGTGCCAGTAGTATAGGGGTTGGTAACACTGAAGCTTTCTTT. Translation: CASSIGVGNTEAFF.

This clonotype was recorded many times. This CDR3 is CASSQEYEQYF. CDR3 DNA: TGTGCCAGCAGCCAAGAGTACGAGCAGTACTTC. The chain employs TRBV14 and TRBJ2-7; D is undetermined. Germline CDR1 reads SGHDN; CDR2 reads FVKESK. The ends were cut back, 0 bases at V and 4 bases at J, with 1 base in the middle. The CDR3 consists of 11 residues.

This clonotype showed up many times. V and J are TRBV15 and TRBJ1-4; 7 bases are shared with TRBD1. With V trimmed by 1 base and J by 8 bases, 10 bases remained unmatched. CDR1 and CDR2 from the germline V gene are LNHNV and YYDKDF (reference sequence). The CDR3 is 16 amino acids. CDR3 nucleotides: TGTGCCACCAGCAGAGGGGACAGCCGGAGAGGCGAAAAACTGTTTTTT. Its translation: CATSRGDSRRGEKLFF.

This clonotype was detected only a few times. The rearrangement uses TRBV19 and TRBJ1-1; D is perhaps TRBD1 (6 bases). CDR3 size: 15 residues. Germline V gene sequence: CDR1 LNHDA, CDR2 SQIVND (reference sequence). V shed 3 bases and J shed 5 bases, with 16 bases lying between them. The CDR3: CASSMALQGRTEAFF. Written as DNA, the CDR3 is TGTGCCAGTAGTATGGCCTTACAGGGAAGGACTGAAGCTTTCTTT.

As for this clonotype: A much larger clone sits a single nucleotide away, making a read error possible. V is TRBV5-1 and J is TRBJ1-3; 7 bases are a match to TRBD1. The CDR3 has 17 residues. Germline CDR1 SGHRS, CDR2 YFSETQ. CDR3 sequence: CASSHSGTGASGNTVYF. The DNA of the CDR3 is TGCGCCAGCAGCCATAGCGGAACAGGGGCCTCTGGAAACACCGTATATTTT. Full variable domain (outside the CDR3, taken from reference TRBV5-1 and TRBJ1-3): KAGVTQTPRYLIKTRGQQVTLSCSPISGHRSVSWYQQTPGQGLQFLFEYFSETQRNKGNFPGRFSGRQFSNSRSEMNVSTLELGDSALYLCASSHSGTGASGNTVYFGEGSWLTVV.

This chain connects TRBV7-9 to TRBJ1-1; TRBD1 matches at 7 bases. This CDR3 is 15 amino acids long. CDR1 and CDR2 from the germline V gene are SEHNR and FQNEAQ (reference sequence). V shed 6 bases and J 0 bases; nucleotides not matched to a gene: 7. The CDR3 reads CASRPPGQMNTEAFF. DNA of the CDR3: TGTGCCAGCAGACCCCCGGGACAGATGAACACTGAAGCTTTCTTT.

This clonotype was detected many times. The chain has TRBV15 and TRBJ1-1; D is perhaps TRBD1 (6 bases). CDR3 length: 15 amino acids. CDR1 and CDR2 from the germline V gene are LNHNV and YYDKDF (reference sequence). With 3 bases removed from V and 0 bases from J, the gap between germline ends came to 11 bases. The CDR3 loop reads CATSRDRGMNTEAFF. The CDR3 DNA follows: TGTGCCACCAGCAGGGATAGGGGGATGAACACTGAAGCTTTCTTT.

This clonotype was seen at least ten times. The CDR3 bases are TGCAGCGTTGAACTCGGGACCGCCACCTACGAGCAGTACTTC. This sequence encodes CSVELGTATYEQYF. The V and J genes are TRBV29-1 and TRBJ2-7; either TRBD1 or TRBD2 may supply D (5 bases each). Looked up from germline, CDR1 is SQVTM and CDR2 is ANQGSEA. The CDR3 spans 14 residues. Trimming took 2 bases from V and 2 from J, leaving 13 bases between them.

This clonotype was counted only a few times. The genes are TRBV7-2 and TRBJ2-2; D uncertain. Trimming removed 5 bases at V and 3 bases at J, with 16 bases between. This CDR3 contains 16 residues. Germline V gene sequence: CDR1 SGHTA, CDR2 FQGNSA. For the CDR3, the DNA is TGTGCCAGCAGCGCGCAACCTAGTTGGTACACCGGGGAGCTGTTTTTT. Translating gives CASSAQPSWYTGELFF.

CDR3 in amino acids: CSVGSAGSNVLTF. The CDR3 coding sequence is TGCAGCGTTGGTTCGGCAGGGTCCAACGTCCTGACTTTC. The rearrangement uses TRBV29-1 and TRBJ2-6; maybe TRBD1 (5 bases). The CDR3 sequence is 13 residues long. CDR1 and CDR2 (germline): SQVTM, ANQGSEA. V was cut by 4 bases and J by 8 bases, with 12 bases left in between.

This chain joins TRBV12-3 or TRBV12-4 and TRBJ2-5; tentative D call: TRBD1 (7 bases). The CDR3 contains 14 residues. Trimming took 3 bases from V and 4 from J, leaving 12 bases between them. The CDR3 here is CASSFYQGGETQYF. The CDR3 DNA sequence: TGTGCCAGCAGTTTTTACCAGGGGGGAGAGACCCAGTACTTC.

Ten or more counts support this clonotype. The chain is built from TRBV7-2 and TRBJ1-4, with D possibly being TRBD1 (6 bases). The germline V gene has CDR1 SGHTA and CDR2 FQGNSA. Trimming took off 2 bases at V and 8 bases at J, with 12 bases between the two ends. CDR3 length: 14 residues. CDR3 nucleotides: TGTGCCAGCAGCTTAACAGGGATGAAGGAAAAACTGTTTTTT. Its translation is CASSLTGMKEKLFF.

This clonotype was seen at least ten times. V is TRBV11-2 and J is TRBJ1-6; D is perhaps TRBD1 (6 bases). The ends were cut back, 5 bases at V and 5 bases at J, with 16 bases in the middle. Germline assignment: CDR1 SGHAT and CDR2 FQNNGV. The length of the CDR3 is 16 residues. CDR3 coding DNA: TGTGCCAGCAGCACTCCCTGGGGGGGCGATAATTCACCCCTCCACTTT. Its protein is CASSTPWGGDNSPLHF.

This clonotype was seen repeatedly, ten times or more. CDR3 DNA sequence: TGCAGCGTTGAAGGTTGGCAGGTCCATGGCTACACCTTC. As protein: CSVEGWQVHGYTF. The chain recombines TRBV29-1 with TRBJ1-2; D unclear. Germline lookup yields CDR1 SQVTM and CDR2 ANQGSEA. V was pared by 1 base and J by 6 bases, with 12 bases between. The CDR3 is 13 residues long. The entire variable domain, with the rest obtained from reference TRBV29-1 and TRBJ1-2, is as follows: SAVISQKPSRDICQRGTSLTIQCQVDSQVTMMFWYRQQPGQSLTLIATANQGSEATYESGFVIDKFPISRPNLTFSTLTVSNMSPEDSSIYLCSVEGWQVHGYTFGSGTRLTVV.